The 10 T cell receptor beta chains presented below share a single source sample, sequenced in a study of blood T cell repertoires in COVID-19. TCRdb's table, derived via immunoSEQ multiplex PCR, lists solely in-frame clones and lacks some. The sample includes 170,000 or so clones, 65% to 90% seen only once; the top ten take over 7.5%. The sequenced sample consisted of peripheral blood. The receptors come from a man between 50 and 59 years old with active or convalescent COVID-19.

The gene calls are TRBV6-5 and TRBJ2-7; 11 bases match TRBD1. The ends lost 7 bases at V and 2 bases at J; junction bases unmatched: 4. The germline V gene has CDR1 MNHEY and CDR2 SVGAGI. The length of the CDR3 is 14 residues. In nucleotides, the CDR3 is TGTGCCAGCACCTCGGGACAGGGGGCCTACGAGCAGTACTTC. This sequence encodes CASTSGQGAYEQYF.

The genes are TRBV3-1 (or the pseudogene TRBV3-2) and TRBJ1-6; D perhaps matches TRBD1 (6 bases). The germline V gene encodes CDR1 LGHDT and CDR2 YNNKEL (reference sequence). The CDR3 consists of 14 residues. Between the trimmed V and J ends, which lost 1 base and 7 bases, there was a span of 8 bases. CDR3 amino acids: CASSQAGDNSPLHF. CDR3 nucleotide sequence: TGTGCCAGCAGCCAAGCAGGGGACAATTCACCCCTCCACTTT.

CDR3 in amino acids: CASSFDRATGNTIYF. The DNA of the CDR3 is TGTGCCAGCAGCTTCGACAGGGCTACTGGAAACACCATATATTTT. This chain links TRBV7-2 with TRBJ1-3, with TRBD1 matching over 7 bases. The CDR3 sequence is 15 residues long. The trim removed 3 bases at V and 2 bases at J, leaving 4 bases unmatched. CDR1 and CDR2 from the germline V gene are SGHTA and FQGNSA.

The chain links TRBV7-2 to TRBJ1-6; unclear D gene. V was shortened by 5 bases and J by 4 bases, with 9 bases between the two germline ends. The CDR3 sequence is 14 residues long. Germline V gene sequence: CDR1 SGHTA, CDR2 FQGNSA. CDR3 coding DNA: TGTGCCAGCAGCCCAGTTTGGTATAATTCACCCCTCCACTTT. Its protein is CASSPVWYNSPLHF. The whole variable domain, remainder taken from reference TRBV7-2 and TRBJ1-6, is GAGVSQSPSNKVTEKGKDVELRCDPISGHTALYWYRQSLGQGLEFLIYFQGNSAPDKSGLPSDRFSAERTGGSVSTLTIQRTQQEDSAVYLCASSPVWYNSPLHFGNGTRLTVT.

The chain uses TRBV30 and TRBJ1-6, with D perhaps matching TRBD1 (5 bases). CDR1 is GTSNPN and CDR2 is SVGIG in the germline V gene (reference sequence). The CDR3 has 15 amino acids. The germline V and J ends were trimmed by 4 bases and 7 bases, with 17 bases remaining between them. CDR3 amino acids: CAWKVDIIRNSPLHF. CDR3 in DNA: TGTGCCTGGAAAGTGGACATTATTAGGAATTCACCCCTCCACTTT. The full variable domain, in which reference TRBV30 and TRBJ1-6 provide the parts outside the CDR3, is SQTIHQWPATLVQPVGSPLSLECTVEGTSNPNLYWYRQAAGRGLQLLFYSVGIGQISSEVPQNLSASRPQDRQFILSSKKLLLSDSGFYLCAWKVDIIRNSPLHFGNGTRLTVT.

This chain connects TRBV28 to TRBJ2-7; 8 positions match TRBD1. J gave up 4 bases and V 1 base, and 3 bases lay outside the gene matches. This CDR3 has 14 amino acids. Germline lookup yields CDR1 MDHEN and CDR2 SYDVKM. CDR3 DNA: TGTGCCAGCAGTTTATTGGACAGGGCATACGAGCAGTACTTC. Translation gives CASSLLDRAYEQYF.

This clone has only one observation. The chain couples TRBV19 to TRBJ2-5; TRBD2 might be the D (6 bases). The CDR3 contains 14 residues. The germline V gene encodes CDR1 LNHDA and CDR2 SQIVND (reference sequence). V was cut by 7 bases and J by 5 bases, with 17 bases left in between. The CDR3 DNA sequence: TGTGCCAGTAAGACGAATGGAGGGCCGGAGACCCAGTACTTC. It yields the protein CASKTNGGPETQYF.

This clone was detected only once. The gene calls are TRBV18 and TRBJ1-4, with 8 bases identical to TRBD1. This CDR3 has 16 amino acids. The V and J ends lost 0 bases and 0 bases, in that order; junction bases with no gene match: 0. CDR1 and CDR2 (germline): KGHSH, LQKENI. The DNA for the CDR3 is TGTGCCAGCTCACCACCGACAGGGGCAACTAATGAAAAACTGTTTTTT. Translated: CASSPPTGATNEKLFF.

The chain joins TRBV5-4 to TRBJ2-7; 11 bases are shared with TRBD2. Germline V lookup: CDR1 SGHNT, CDR2 YYREEE (reference sequence). This CDR3 region has 19 residues. The V segment lost 2 bases and the J segment 0 bases; nucleotides outside the gene matches: 13. CDR3: CASSLLLGLAETSSYEQYF. The CDR3 nucleotides are TGTGCCAGCAGCTTACTACTGGGACTAGCGGAAACAAGCTCCTACGAGCAGTACTTC.

The J gene is TRBJ1-1, the V gene TRBV14; D not certain. Germline CDR1 SGHDN, CDR2 FVKESK. Trimming left V 2 bases short and J 1 base short, with 11 bases between. This CDR3 region has 15 residues. CDR3 bases: TGTGCCAGCAGCCAAATGACTACGAGGAACACTGAAGCTTTCTTT. This gives the protein CASSQMTTRNTEAFF.